The rows below give T cell receptor beta chains drawn from one sample of a study of cytomegalovirus exposure and HLA in healthy donors. Generated by immunoSEQ multiplex PCR, the TCRdb table keeps only in-frame clones and is missing some. The sample contains about 64,000 clones, roughly 90% of which appear only once. The sequencing sample was made of PBMCs. The source is a woman between 18 and 30 years old in good health and CMV-seronegative. The CDR3 runs from the conserved cysteine through the conserved F or W. D genes are given only for firm matches. Where a row states a size, it is once, few, many or the class of an expanded clone; other rows omit it.

J: TRBJ2-5
length: 16
D: .
size: .
V: TRBV7-2
DNA: TGTGCCAGCAGCTTAGCTTTTTTTGGGAGTCCAGAGACCCAGTACTTC
CDR3: CASSLAFFGSPETQYF

J: TRBJ2-1
length: 12
D: .
size: .
V: TRBV13
DNA: TGTGCCAGCAGCGATCCCGGCAATGAGCAGTTCTTC
CDR3: CASSDPGNEQFF

J: TRBJ2-7
length: 14
D: .
size: .
V: TRBV30
DNA: TGTGCCTGGAACCGGCCAGGGGTTCCTTACGAGCAGTACTTC
CDR3: CAWNRPGVPYEQYF

J: TRBJ1-2
length: 13
D: .
size: .
V: TRBV7-2
DNA: TGTGCCAGCAGCTTAGACCCCGGACACCTCTACACCTTC
CDR3: CASSLDPGHLYTF

J: TRBJ2-1
length: 17
D: TRBD2
size: .
V: TRBV10-2
DNA: TGCGCCAGCAGTGAGCCAGAGGGACTAGCCTTCTACAATGAGCAGTTCTTC
CDR3: CASSEPEGLAFYNEQFF

J: TRBJ1-1
length: 13
D: .
size: .
V: TRBV9
DNA: TGTGCCAGCAGCGTGACACGGAACACTGAAGCTTTCTTT
CDR3: CASSVTRNTEAFF

J: TRBJ2-3
length: 15
D: TRBD1
size: .
V: TRBV11-2
DNA: TGTGCCAGCAGCTTAGAGGGACAGGGGACAGATACGCAGTATTTT
CDR3: CASSLEGQGTDTQYF

J: TRBJ2-2
length: 15
D: .
size: .
V: TRBV6-4
DNA: TGTGCCAGCAGTGACTCTTCAGTCAACACCGGGGAGCTGTTTTTT
CDR3: CASSDSSVNTGELFF

J: TRBJ2-7
length: 13
D: TRBD2
size: many
V: TRBV11-2
DNA: TGTGCCACTCGGACTAGCGGGAGACTCGAGCAGTACTTC
CDR3: CATRTSGRLEQYF

J: TRBJ2-1
length: 16
D: .
size: .
V: TRBV7-3
DNA: TGTGCCAGCAGCGACGATGGGGACTGGATTTGGGATGAGCAGTTCTTC
CDR3: CASSDDGDWIWDEQFF

J: TRBJ1-4
length: 16
D: .
size: once
V: TRBV18
DNA: TGTGCCAGCTCACCACGTCAGGGCTCAACTAATGAAAAACTGTTTTTT
CDR3: CASSPRQGSTNEKLFF

J: TRBJ1-2
length: 15
D: TRBD1
size: .
V: TRBV7-2
DNA: TGTGCCAGCAGCTTAGCCAGGGACAGGGGGGATCCGGGAACCTTC
CDR3: CASSLARDRGDPGTF

J: TRBJ1-2
length: 13
D: .
size: .
V: TRBV19
DNA: TGTGCCAGTCAGTACACCATTAACTATGGCTACACCTTC
CDR3: CASQYTINYGYTF

J: TRBJ1-3
length: 14
D: .
size: .
V: TRBV19
DNA: TGTGCCAGTAGACTTACAGGGCCTGGAAACACCATATATTTT
CDR3: CASRLTGPGNTIYF

J: TRBJ1-2
length: 15
D: TRBD1
size: .
V: TRBV2
DNA: TGTGCCAGCAGTGGGCCGGGACAGGGGGCCTATGGCTACACCTTC
CDR3: CASSGPGQGAYGYTF

J: TRBJ2-1
length: 15
D: .
size: once
V: TRBV19
DNA: TGTGCCAGCTCTACCCAGCGGACCTCCTACAATGAGCAGTTCTTC
CDR3: CASSTQRTSYNEQFF

J: TRBJ1-5
length: 13
D: .
size: .
V: TRBV5-1
DNA: TGCGCCAGCAGCTTGGCCCCAAATCAGCCCCAGCATTTT
CDR3: CASSLAPNQPQHF

J: TRBJ1-1
length: 14
D: .
size: .
V: TRBV5-1
DNA: TGCGCCAGCAGCCCGGAGGGGTTTTCGTTTGAAGCTTTCTTT
CDR3: CASSPEGFSFEAFF

J: TRBJ2-1
length: 14
D: .
size: .
V: TRBV27
DNA: TGTGCCAGCAGTTTATTCCTAGGTGGCAATGAGCAGTTCTTC
CDR3: CASSLFLGGNEQFF

J: TRBJ2-4
length: 14
D: .
size: .
V: TRBV2
DNA: TGTGCCAGCAGTGATTCCTTCCTCAAAAACATTCAGTACTTC
CDR3: CASSDSFLKNIQYF

J: TRBJ1-4
length: 12
D: .
size: .
V: TRBV28
DNA: TGTGCCAGCAGTCCTCCCCGGGGGAAACTGTTTTTT
CDR3: CASSPPRGKLFF

J: TRBJ1-1
length: 13
D: .
size: .
V: TRBV4-3
DNA: TGCGCCAGCAGCCAAGTAAGGTCGGAGGGAGCTTTCTTT
CDR3: CASSQVRSEGAFF

J: TRBJ2-1
length: 14
D: TRBD2
size: few
V: TRBV7-3
DNA: TGTGCCAGCAGCTTAGGACTAGAGTACAATGAGCAGTTCTTC
CDR3: CASSLGLEYNEQFF

J: TRBJ2-3
length: 17
D: TRBD1
size: .
V: TRBV7-3
DNA: TGTGCCAGCAGCCGCGGGTCGCGGGGACAGGGGGCAGATACGCAGTATTTT
CDR3: CASSRGSRGQGADTQYF

J: TRBJ1-5
length: 17
D: .
size: few
V: TRBV7-9
DNA: TGTGCCAGCAGCTTAGTCGGGGTTTTGGAAGGCAATCAGCCCCAGCATTTT
CDR3: CASSLVGVLEGNQPQHF

J: TRBJ2-5
length: 16
D: .
size: once
V: TRBV28
DNA: TGTGCCAGCACCACCTCGTTGGCGGGAAATTGGGAGACCCAGTACTTC
CDR3: CASTTSLAGNWETQYF

J: TRBJ2-2
length: 14
D: .
size: once
V: TRBV9
DNA: TGTGCCAGCAGCCCAGGGGGACTGTCCGGGGAGCTGTTTTTT
CDR3: CASSPGGLSGELFF

J: TRBJ1-2
length: 13
D: .
size: .
V: TRBV29-1
DNA: TGCAGCGTTGAAAGGACAGCCAACTATGGCTACACCTTC
CDR3: CSVERTANYGYTF

J: TRBJ2-5
length: 15
D: TRBD2
size: .
V: TRBV4-3
DNA: TGCGCCAGCATAGTCCGGGGGGGAAGTTTGGAGACCCAGTACTTC
CDR3: CASIVRGGSLETQYF

J: TRBJ1-2
length: 13
D: TRBD1
size: .
V: TRBV6-1
DNA: TGTGCCAGCAGTGAGCAGGGGGCGAGGGGCTACACCTTC
CDR3: CASSEQGARGYTF

J: TRBJ2-7
length: 15
D: TRBD2
size: .
V: TRBV9
DNA: TGTGCCAGCAGCGCCCTTGGCGGGAGTTCCTACGAGCAGTACTTC
CDR3: CASSALGGSSYEQYF

J: TRBJ2-7
length: 14
D: .
size: .
V: TRBV9
DNA: TGTGCCAGCAGCGTGACTCCGATGTCCCACGAGCAGTACTTC
CDR3: CASSVTPMSHEQYF

J: TRBJ2-2
length: 17
D: TRBD2
size: once
V: TRBV6-1
DNA: TGTGCCAGCAGTGACTTGGCGGGAGGACCGAACACCGGGGAGCTGTTTTTT
CDR3: CASSDLAGGPNTGELFF

J: TRBJ2-1
length: 14
D: .
size: .
V: TRBV4-1
DNA: TGCGCCAGCAGTCAACCGCAGGGGATTGGGGAGCAGTTCTTC
CDR3: CASSQPQGIGEQFF

J: TRBJ1-4
length: 15
D: .
size: .
V: TRBV5-1
DNA: TGCGCCAGCAGCTTGGATGCAGGGCAGGAGGAAAAACTGTTTTTT
CDR3: CASSLDAGQEEKLFF

J: TRBJ2-3
length: 14
D: TRBD2
size: .
V: TRBV10-1
DNA: TGCGCCAGCAGTGTTCAAGCGGGAGTTGATACGCAGTATTTT
CDR3: CASSVQAGVDTQYF

J: TRBJ1-1
length: 15
D: .
size: .
V: TRBV7-3
DNA: TGTGCCAGCAGCTTAACTCCACAGGACAACACTGAAGCTTTCTTT
CDR3: CASSLTPQDNTEAFF

J: TRBJ2-7
length: 15
D: .
size: .
V: TRBV27
DNA: TGTGCCAGCAGTTTACCCAACAGACCCTCCTACGAGCAGTACTTC
CDR3: CASSLPNRPSYEQYF

J: TRBJ2-3
length: 14
D: .
size: .
V: TRBV6-5
DNA: TGTGCCAGCAGTTACTCTCGAGCCGCAGATACGCAGTATTTT
CDR3: CASSYSRAADTQYF

J: TRBJ1-5
length: 13
D: .
size: .
V: TRBV11-1
DNA: TGTGCCAGCAGCTTAGACAGGAATCAGCCCCAGCATTTT
CDR3: CASSLDRNQPQHF

J: TRBJ2-7
length: 15
D: .
size: .
V: TRBV28
DNA: TGTGCCAGCAGTCCCTCGGACTCTAGCTCCTACGAGCAGTACTTC
CDR3: CASSPSDSSSYEQYF

J: TRBJ2-7
length: 16
D: .
size: .
V: TRBV6-5
DNA: TGTGCCAGCAGTTACTCGCGGGGCAGCGGTTCCTACGAGCAGTACTTC
CDR3: CASSYSRGSGSYEQYF

J: TRBJ2-1
length: 13
D: TRBD1
size: .
V: TRBV6-5
DNA: TGTGCCAGCAGTAGGGACAGCTACAATGAGCAGTTCTTC
CDR3: CASSRDSYNEQFF

J: TRBJ2-3
length: 13
D: .
size: .
V: TRBV2
DNA: TGTGCCAGCAGTGATGGCAGGGGAGATACGCAGTATTTT
CDR3: CASSDGRGDTQYF

J: TRBJ2-1
length: 16
D: TRBD2
size: .
V: TRBV27
DNA: TGTGCCAGCAGTTTTCTTTGGCGGGAGACCTACAATGAGCAGTTCTTC
CDR3: CASSFLWRETYNEQFF

J: TRBJ1-3
length: 15
D: .
size: .
V: TRBV7-9
DNA: TGTGCCAGCAGCTCCACCGGACAATCTGGAAACACCATATATTTT
CDR3: CASSSTGQSGNTIYF

J: TRBJ1-2
length: 13
D: .
size: .
V: TRBV7-9
DNA: TGTGCCAGCAGCCCCCTCTCGGGTGTTGGCTACACCTTC
CDR3: CASSPLSGVGYTF

J: TRBJ2-1
length: 13
D: TRBD2
size: .
V: TRBV30
DNA: TGTGCCTGGAGCGCCGCTAGCGGGGATTCCCAGTTCTTC
CDR3: CAWSAASGDSQFF

J: TRBJ2-1
length: 15
D: TRBD2
size: .
V: TRBV7-9
DNA: TGTGCCAGCAGCTTGACTAGCGGGAGCGGCAATGAGCAGTTCTTC
CDR3: CASSLTSGSGNEQFF

J: TRBJ1-5
length: 16
D: TRBD1
size: .
V: TRBV6-5
DNA: TGTGCCAGCAGTTACTCGGACAGGGTAAGAAATCAGCCCCAGCATTTT
CDR3: CASSYSDRVRNQPQHF

J: TRBJ2-5
length: 15
D: TRBD2
size: .
V: TRBV7-7
DNA: TGTGCCAGCAGCACTAGCGGAATTTTCCAAGAGACCCAGTACTTC
CDR3: CASSTSGIFQETQYF

J: TRBJ1-2
length: 13
D: .
size: .
V: TRBV5-1
DNA: TGCGCCAGCAGCTCGATAGCTTTGGGTGGCTACACCTTC
CDR3: CASSSIALGGYTF

J: TRBJ2-5
length: 14
D: .
size: .
V: TRBV5-4
DNA: TGTGCCAGCAGCCGAAGGACAGAACAAGAGACCCAGTACTTC
CDR3: CASSRRTEQETQYF

J: TRBJ2-5
length: 14
D: .
size: .
V: TRBV7-6
DNA: TGTGCCAGCAGCCCCCAGGGGCCTCAAGAGACCCAGTACTTC
CDR3: CASSPQGPQETQYF

J: TRBJ2-7
length: 12
D: .
size: .
V: TRBV28
DNA: TGTGCCAGCAGTTTTGGGCCCTACGAGCAGTACTTC
CDR3: CASSFGPYEQYF